Here is one T cell receptor beta chain with its context. This record belongs to a study of T cells in localized non-small cell lung cancer. Here immunoSEQ multiplex PCR was the method, and the copy in TCRdb shows in-frame clones only, minus some. The data show tens of thousands of clones, with around four fifths seen just once and less than 45% held by the top ten. The V end was cut by 3 bases, the J end by 9 bases, with 9 bases between. CDR1 and CDR2 from the germline V gene are LNHDA and SQIVND (reference sequence). The CDR3 is 12 amino acids. V usage is TRBV19 and J usage is TRBJ2-1; D call uncertain. The specimen comprised peripheral blood, sampled before any cancer treatment. The sequence was obtained from a male donor older than 55 with stage II squamous cell lung carcinoma. This chain's CDR3 is CASSIREAEQFF. CDR3 bases: TGTGCCAGTAGTATCAGAGAGGCTGAGCAGTTCTTC.